The 26 T cell receptor beta chains reported below all come from one sample, sequenced in a study of shared clonotypes between healthy human individuals. Only in-frame clones appear in the TCRdb table, and some are missing; sequencing was by immunoSEQ multiplex PCR. The table has about 1.4 million clones, around 97% seen once. The sequenced material came from naive CD4+ T cells sorted from blood. The subset denotes: CD45RA+ positively selected. Receptor source: a man aged 25-45 years in good health.

The chain uses TRBV5-1 and TRBJ2-5; 11 positions match TRBD2. Trimming removed 4 bases from V and 3 bases from J; junction bases left unmatched: 8. The CDR3 runs 16 residues. From germline, CDR1 is SGHRS and CDR2 YFSETQ. Here the CDR3 DNA reads TGCGCCAGCAGCGGCGCGGGACTAGCGGACAAAGAGACCCAGTACTTC. Translated, it gives CASSGAGLADKETQYF.

V is TRBV7-9 and J is TRBJ2-2; 11 nucleotides align to TRBD2. Germline V CDR1 and CDR2: SEHNR, FQNEAQ (reference sequence). The junction had 13 bases not matched to a gene; V was cut back by 4 bases and J by 6 bases. The CDR3 loop spans 18 amino acids. CDR3 residues: CASSSPARGSGRAGELFF. The CDR3 DNA follows: TGTGCCAGCAGCTCCCCAGCGAGAGGTAGCGGGAGGGCCGGGGAGCTGTTTTTT.

The V call is TRBV10-1, the J call TRBJ2-5; D may be TRBD2 (5 bases). CDR1 is WNHNN, CDR2 SYGVQD, per germline (reference sequence). V lost 3 bases, J lost 0 bases, and 17 bases lay in between. The CDR3 loop spans 17 amino acids. CDR3 sequence reads: CASSDFGVRGNQETQYF. As DNA, the CDR3 is TGCGCCAGCAGTGACTTCGGTGTCCGGGGTAACCAAGAGACCCAGTACTTC.

The sample holds one count of this clone. The V and J genes are TRBV19 and TRBJ2-7, with 13 nucleotides matching TRBD2. Losses at the gene ends were 6 bases for V and 1 base for J; bases not matched to a gene: 3. The length of the CDR3 is 15 residues. Germline lookup yields CDR1 LNHDA and CDR2 SQIVND (reference sequence). CDR3 bases: TGTGCCAGTAGACTAGCGGGAGGGTTATCCTACGAGCAGTACTTC. Translation: CASRLAGGLSYEQYF.

This chain links TRBV10-3 with TRBJ2-7, with D hard to call. The V end lost 4 bases, the J end lost 4 bases, and 11 bases lay between the germline ends. The germline V gene encodes CDR1 ENHRY and CDR2 SYGVKD. CDR3 size: 13 residues. CDR3 loop: CAISGYLGYEQYF. Here the CDR3 DNA reads TGTGCCATCAGTGGGTACTTAGGTTACGAGCAGTACTTC.

The chain is built from TRBV19 and TRBJ2-7, with D tentatively TRBD1 or TRBD2 (6 bases each). Germline V gene sequence: CDR1 LNHDA, CDR2 SQIVND (reference sequence). With 9 bases removed from V and 2 bases from J, the gap between germline ends came to 17 bases. This CDR3 spans 14 amino acids. CDR3 amino acids: CASLSRGPAYEQYF. CDR3 nucleotide sequence: TGTGCCAGCTTATCCCGGGGGCCGGCCTACGAGCAGTACTTC.

The chain carries TRBV27 and TRBJ2-5; perhaps D is TRBD1 or TRBD2 (5 bases each). The V gene lost 6 bases and the J gene lost 5 bases, with 25 bases spanning the gap. The CDR3 totals 17 residues. Germline values: CDR1 MNHEY, CDR2 SMNVEV (reference sequence). CDR3 in DNA: TGTGCCAGCAGCCCAGTCATGCAGTTGGGGGTCGGGGAGACCCAGTACTTC. Its translation: CASSPVMQLGVGETQYF.

In DNA, the CDR3 is TGCGCCAGCAGTGAGGCCTTGGTCAATGAGCAGTTCTTC. Its translation: CASSEALVNEQFF. This chain uses TRBV10-1 with TRBJ2-1; no definite D call. The CDR3 runs to 13 residues. Trimming removed 2 bases from V and 6 bases from J, with 8 bases in between. Germline-derived CDR1 and CDR2 are WNHNN and SYGVQD (reference sequence).

The J gene is TRBJ2-2, the V gene TRBV29-1, with 13 bases identical to TRBD2. The CDR3 spans 14 residues. Germline V CDR1 and CDR2: SQVTM, ANQGSEA. V gave up 6 bases and J gave up 5 bases; unmatched junction bases: 3. CDR3 DNA sequence: TGCAGCGTGAGGACTAGCGGGAGTACCGGGGAGCTGTTTTTT. Amino acid sequence: CSVRTSGSTGELFF.

This chain joins TRBV5-1 and TRBJ2-7, with TRBD2 matching 7 bases. The CDR3 spans 16 residues. Germline CDR1 reads SGHRS; CDR2 reads YFSETQ. V shed 0 bases, J shed 0 bases, and the junction held 6 bases outside the gene matches. The CDR3 loop is CASSLAAGEGSYEQYF. CDR3 sequence (DNA): TGCGCCAGCAGCTTGGCCGCGGGGGAGGGCTCCTACGAGCAGTACTTC.

The rearrangement uses TRBV6-4 and TRBJ2-1; 9 nucleotides align to TRBD2. V shed 5 bases and J 8 bases; nucleotides not matched to a gene: 10. The CDR3 is 15 residues long. CDR1 MRHNA and CDR2 SNTAGT come from the germline V gene. CDR3 sequence: CASSSSGRPHDEQFF. The CDR3 DNA reads as TGTGCCAGCAGTAGCAGCGGGAGGCCTCACGATGAGCAGTTCTTC.

The chain couples TRBV9 to TRBJ2-7; 11 nucleotides align to TRBD2. Per germline, CDR1 SGDLS and CDR2 YYNGEE. Unmatched junction bases numbered 8, after V lost 2 bases and J lost 7 bases. The CDR3 covers 15 residues. CDR3 sequence (DNA): TGTGCCAGCAGCGTCTCCGGGACTAGCGGTACGGAGCAGTACTTC. Translating it yields CASSVSGTSGTEQYF.

This clone was detected only once. V gene TRBV7-8 combines with J gene TRBJ2-7; no reliable D call. Trimming took 3 bases from V and 3 from J, leaving 9 bases between them. Germline lookup yields CDR1 SGHVS and CDR2 FQNEAQ. CDR3 size: 13 residues. The CDR3 loop is CASSFGNNYEQYF. Here the CDR3 DNA reads TGTGCCAGCAGCTTTGGCAATAACTACGAGCAGTACTTC.

This clone was detected once. The rearrangement uses TRBV9 and TRBJ2-2; 8 positions agree with TRBD2. J gave up 6 bases and V 0 bases, and 1 base lay outside the gene matches. CDR3 length equals 14 residues. From germline, CDR1 is SGDLS and CDR2 YYNGEE. The chain's CDR3 is CASSVAGGSGELFF. For the CDR3, the DNA is TGTGCCAGCAGCGTAGCGGGAGGGTCCGGGGAGCTGTTTTTT.

A single count supports this clone. The CDR3 reads CASRRGLGSRLNTEAFF. In DNA form, the CDR3 reads TGTGCCAGCAGGAGGGGCCTGGGGAGTAGACTGAACACTGAAGCTTTCTTT. The chain combines TRBV27 with TRBJ1-1; possibly TRBD1 for D (5 bases). Between the trimmed V and J ends, which lost 6 bases and 0 bases, there was a span of 20 bases. The germline V gene encodes CDR1 MNHEY and CDR2 SMNVEV (reference sequence). The CDR3 sequence is 17 residues long.

Note on this clone: The sample has other DNA sequences that encode this CDR3 too. This chain uses TRBV9 with TRBJ1-4; 9 nucleotides line up with TRBD1. The CDR3 has 15 amino acids. CDR1 and CDR2 from the germline V gene are SGDLS and YYNGEE. The trim removed 2 bases at V and 8 bases at J, leaving 7 bases unmatched. CDR3 protein: CASSVGTGRGEKLFF. The CDR3 coding sequence is TGTGCCAGCAGCGTCGGGACAGGGCGGGGGGAAAAACTGTTTTTT.

The genes are TRBV7-9 and TRBJ2-1, with D maybe TRBD2 (7 bases). Germline V gene data show CDR1 as SEHNR and CDR2 as FQNEAQ (reference sequence). This CDR3 region has 15 residues. V lost 0 bases and J 4 bases, leaving 10 bases between the germline ends. The CDR3 is CASSLAGGAYNEQFF. CDR3 in DNA: TGTGCCAGCAGCTTAGCTGGGGGGGCGTACAATGAGCAGTTCTTC.

The genes are TRBV7-9 and TRBJ1-4; no definite D call. This CDR3 has 16 amino acids. Between the trimmed V and J ends, which lost 1 base and 0 bases, there was a span of 9 bases. Germline CDR1 reads SEHNR; CDR2 reads FQNEAQ (reference sequence). The CDR3 reads CASSLGQRATNEKLFF. CDR3 coding DNA: TGTGCCAGCAGCTTAGGCCAGAGGGCAACTAATGAAAAACTGTTTTTT.

This chain uses TRBV5-1 with TRBJ2-2; TRBD2 matches at 13 bases. Germline CDR1 reads SGHRS; CDR2 reads YFSETQ. Trimming cost V 0 bases and J 6 bases; bases outside gene matches: 5. The CDR3 is 17 residues long. The CDR3 nucleotides are TGCGCCAGCAGCTTGGGAGGACTAGCGGGAGTCTCCGGGGAGCTGTTTTTT. Translated, it gives CASSLGGLAGVSGELFF. The entire variable domain, with the rest obtained from reference TRBV5-1 and TRBJ2-2, is as follows: KAGVTQTPRYLIKTRGQQVTLSCSPISGHRSVSWYQQTPGQGLQFLFEYFSETQRNKGNFPGRFSGRQFSNSRSEMNVSTLELGDSALYLCASSLGGLAGVSGELFFGEGSRLTVL.

The chain combines TRBV28 with TRBJ1-1, with D maybe TRBD1 (6 bases). Germline assignment: CDR1 MDHEN and CDR2 SYDVKM. This CDR3 is 13 amino acids long. Trimming took off 3 bases at V and 7 bases at J, with 12 bases between the two ends. The CDR3 loop is CASSFLGAIEAFF. The CDR3 DNA sequence: TGTGCCAGCAGTTTTTTGGGGGCGATTGAAGCTTTCTTT.

The sample holds one count of this clone. V is TRBV6-5 and J is TRBJ1-2, with 7 bases lining up with TRBD1. The CDR3 totals 14 residues. Germline V gives CDR1 MNHEY, CDR2 SVGAGI. V lost 10 bases to trimming and J lost 1 base; unmatched junction nucleotides: 9. The chain's CDR3 is CAMNRDSINYGYTF. CDR3 DNA: TGTGCCATGAACCGGGACAGCATTAACTATGGCTACACCTTC.

This clone was counted once. V is TRBV27 and J is TRBJ2-7, with D hard to call. The CDR3 runs 15 residues. The V and J ends lost 0 bases and 3 bases respectively, with 12 bases between them. CDR1 is MNHEY, CDR2 SMNVEV, per germline (reference sequence). In DNA form, the CDR3 reads TGTGCCAGCAGTTTATCACTACACCTCGGCTACGAGCAGTACTTC. It codes for CASSLSLHLGYEQYF.

The chain carries TRBV6-1 and TRBJ2-3; the match to TRBD1 covers 10 bases. Germline V CDR1 and CDR2: MNHNS, SASEGT. The CDR3 runs 14 residues. CDR3 sequence (DNA): TGTTCTACCGCGACAGGGGGCTGGACAGATACGCAGTATTTT. It yields the protein CSTATGGWTDTQYF.

The gene calls are TRBV6-5 and TRBJ2-7; TRBD2 agrees at 9 bases. Germline-derived CDR1 and CDR2 are MNHEY and SVGAGI. There are 14 residues in the CDR3. V shed 6 bases, J shed 4 bases, and the junction held 7 bases outside the gene matches. DNA for the CDR3: TGTGCCAGCAGCCCTCTAGCGGGAACGTACGAGCAGTACTTC. Translated, it gives CASSPLAGTYEQYF.

The CDR3 protein is CASSQETTGEYEQYF. DNA of the CDR3: TGCGCCAGCAGCCAAGAAACGACAGGGGAGTACGAGCAGTACTTC. The rearrangement uses TRBV4-3 and TRBJ2-7; 8 positions agree with TRBD1. The CDR3 is made up of 15 amino acids. The J segment lost 4 bases and the V segment lost 0 bases, leaving 5 bases of the junction unmatched. Germline CDR1 LGHNA, CDR2 YSLEER.

The genes are TRBV6-6 and TRBJ1-1, with TRBD1 as a possible D gene (6 bases). The ends were cut back, 4 bases at V and 1 base at J, with 7 bases in the middle. This CDR3 is built from 13 residues. The germline CDR1 and CDR2 sequences are MNHNY and SVGAGI (reference sequence). The CDR3 nucleotides read TGTGCCAGCAGTTTCAGGGGGAACACTGAAGCTTTCTTT. This sequence encodes CASSFRGNTEAFF.